These 7 T cell receptor beta chains were sequenced from one sample in a study of type 1 regulatory T cells. A single record per CDR3 protein comes from TCRdb applying MiXCR to the reads. Seen here are roughly 62,000 distinct CDR3 sequences, approximately 60% observed once, and the top ten hold less than 2%. These receptors' antigens are unknown. Sequences were obtained from cultured non-Tr1 T cells, either the whole culture or a sorted T cell fraction (not recorded which). The receptors shown here come from a human donor in good health.

This clonotype occurred a few times. The chain combines TRBV5-1 with TRBJ2-7; D is perhaps TRBD1 (6 bases). V lost 4 bases and J 1 base, leaving 9 bases between the germline ends. The length of the CDR3 is 13 residues. The germline V gene encodes CDR1 SGHRS and CDR2 YFSETQ. This CDR3 reads CASSLGQSYEQYF. CDR3 nucleotide sequence: TGCGCCAGCAGCCTCGGACAGTCCTACGAGCAGTACTTC. Full variable domain (rest looked up from reference TRBV5-1 and TRBJ2-7): KAGVTQTPRYLIKTRGQQVTLSCSPISGHRSVSWYQQTPGQGLQFLFEYFSETQRNKGNFPGRFSGRQFSNSRSEMNVSTLELGDSALYLCASSLGQSYEQYFGPGTRLTVT.

The V gene is TRBV5-8, the J gene TRBJ2-7; D possibly corresponds to TRBD2 (5 bases). The CDR3 length is 14 residues. Germline V lookup: CDR1 SGHTS, CDR2 YDEGEE. V was shortened by 7 bases and J by 6 bases, with 20 bases between the two germline ends. CDR3 loop: CASRSGYQAGEQYF. For the CDR3, the DNA is TGTGCCAGCCGCTCGGGATACCAGGCTGGCGAGCAGTACTTC.

The chain combines TRBV5-1 with TRBJ2-2; D might be TRBD1 (6 bases). The CDR3 is 15 residues long. V was shortened by 0 bases and J by 5 bases, with 11 bases between the two germline ends. Germline assignment: CDR1 SGHRS and CDR2 YFSETQ. The CDR3 DNA is TGCGCCAGCAGCTTGGAGTCAGGGGCAACCGGGGAGCTGTTTTTT. The encoded protein is CASSLESGATGELFF.

The chain employs TRBV6-2 or TRBV6-3 and TRBJ2-6, with D tentatively TRBD1 or TRBD2 (5 bases each). Germline V gives CDR1 MNHEY, CDR2 SVGEGT. This CDR3 spans 19 amino acids. The V end was cut by 7 bases, the J end by 2 bases, with 24 bases between. This CDR3 is CASTTPPGRELAGANVLTF. CDR3 bases: TGTGCCAGCACCACCCCTCCGGGCAGGGAGCTAGCTGGGGCCAACGTCCTGACTTTC.

The chain links TRBV19 to TRBJ2-2; 8 nucleotides line up with TRBD1. Germline CDR1 is LNHDA and CDR2 is SQIVND (reference sequence). Trimming took 9 bases from V and 6 from J; bases not matched to a gene: 9. The CDR3 covers 14 residues. CDR3: CASRPQGASGELFF. DNA for the CDR3: TGTGCCAGCCGACCCCAGGGGGCCTCCGGGGAGCTGTTTTTT.

The rearrangement links TRBV11-2 to TRBJ2-7; D not resolved. The CDR3 contains 12 residues. V was clipped by 2 bases and J by 7 bases, with 9 bases between them. CDR1 SGHAT and CDR2 FQNNGV come from the germline V gene. This chain's CDR3 is CASSLRQGEQYF. DNA for the CDR3: TGTGCCAGCAGCTTACGTCAAGGGGAGCAGTACTTC.

This chain links TRBV7-2 with TRBJ2-1; D possibly uses TRBD1 or TRBD2 (5 bases each). CDR3 length: 14 amino acids. The V and J ends lost 5 bases and 9 bases respectively, with 17 bases between them. Germline V gene lookup returns CDR1 SGHTA and CDR2 FQGNSA. The CDR3 DNA is TGTGCCAGCAGCCCTAGCCCGGGACGGAGTGAGCAGTTCTTC. The encoded protein is CASSPSPGRSEQFF.